This T cell receptor (beta chain) was identified during a study of PD-1 blockade in mismatch repair-deficient tumors. At the level of the study: Patients had some twelve mismatch repair-deficient cancer types, all previously treated and progressing.

All patients were mismatch repair deficient, assessed by either PCR or immunohistochemistry. A few pembrolizumab responders had their TCRs sequenced. Study conclusions and caveats: After pembrolizumab, tumor-resident clones rose rapidly, then generally contracted before radiologic responses.

The CDR3 sequence is 19 residues long. V lost 4 bases, J lost 1 base, and 14 bases stayed unmatched. CDR1 and CDR2 (germline): SGHRS, YFSETQ. Clones were read by immunoSEQ multiplex PCR, and TCRdb kept only the in-frame ones, dropping some. The table shows about 120,000 clones, with 85% to 90% occurring only once. This clone was observed once. Its antigen is unknown. The chain has TRBV5-1 and TRBJ2-6; 7 nucleotides match TRBD1. Sequencing was performed on peripheral blood, taken approximately 70 weeks after starting pembrolizumab. The clonotype originates from an adult with mismatch repair-deficient cancer. CDR3 in DNA: TGCGCCAGCAGCGGGTTGGGGAGAAACAGGGGATCTGGGGCCAACGTCCTGACTTTC. Translated: CASSGLGRNRGSGANVLTF.